This T cell receptor beta chain was retrieved from a study of CD8 T cells in Susac syndrome. Findings of the study overall: The authors acknowledged that their TCR sequencing and HLA analysis involved a relatively small number of individuals.

When the RNA was reverse transcribed, random hexamers were used with an input of about 0.5 to 1 ug. The TCR beta CDR3 was amplified by immunoSEQ multiplex PCR across 54 Vbeta, 13 Jbeta. TCRdb re-called the immunoSEQ multiplex PCR reads through MiXCR, storing one row per CDR3 protein. The sample holds some 300,000 distinct CDR3 sequences, about 82% seen once. This clonotype was counted a single time. Its antigen is as yet unknown. Sequencing targeted TCR beta in T cells from blood (CD8+ and CD4+). The trim removed 3 bases at V and 3 bases at J, leaving 6 bases unmatched. CDR3 length: 16 residues. The V gene is TRBV12-3 or TRBV12-4, the J gene TRBJ2-1, with 9 bases lining up with TRBD2. Sequencing was performed on CD8+ T cells from PBMCs. The TCR sequence derives from a human donor with multiple sclerosis. CDR3 protein: CASSLIAGEVYNEQFF. The CDR3 DNA reads as TGTGCCAGCAGTTTGATAGCGGGAGAAGTCTACAATGAGCAGTTCTTC.